These 32 T cell receptor beta chains were all obtained from the same sample, sequenced in a study of control samples from healthy donors and cancer patients. This table comes from immunoSEQ multiplex PCR, and its TCRdb copy is limited to in-frame clones, with some not included. The top ten hold around 1% of the sample, which has 91,000 or so clones, about nine tenths seen once. Sequenced material: blood. These receptors came from a woman in her 30s in good health.

A single count supports this clone. V usage is TRBV4-1 and J usage is TRBJ2-3; 9 bases match TRBD2. Germline V CDR1 and CDR2: MGHRA, YSYEKL. Trimming removed 0 bases from V and 4 bases from J; junction bases left unmatched: 2. This CDR3 is 15 amino acids long. In DNA form, the CDR3 reads TGCGCCAGCAGCCAAGAGCGGGGGGGCCCAGATACGCAGTATTTT. Translation: CASSQERGGPDTQYF.

The chain joins TRBV7-2 to TRBJ1-2; the match to TRBD1 covers 7 bases. The CDR3 has 14 amino acids. Germline CDR1 SGHTA, CDR2 FQGNSA. After removal of 5 bases from V and 3 bases from J, the junction contained 6 bases not matched to a gene. The chain's CDR3 is CASSQHRGDYGYTF. In nucleotides, the CDR3 is TGTGCCAGCAGCCAACACAGGGGTGACTATGGCTACACCTTC.

CDR3 DNA sequence: TGTGCCAGCAGGCCCGACAGGAGTGGAAACACCATATATTTT. Protein: CASRPDRSGNTIYF. V and J are TRBV6-5 and TRBJ1-3; D is possibly TRBD1 (6 bases). Trimming shortened V by 6 bases and J by 3 bases, and 12 bases separated the two germline ends. Germline CDR1 is MNHEY and CDR2 is SVGAGI. The CDR3 is 14 residues long.

This clone was counted a few times. The rearrangement uses TRBV28 and TRBJ1-4, with a weak D call TRBD1 (6 bases). Germline V gene sequence: CDR1 MDHEN, CDR2 SYDVKM. The CDR3 has 13 amino acids. V lost 7 bases and J 6 bases, leaving 12 bases between the germline ends. The CDR3 protein is CASIRDKHEKLFF. DNA of the CDR3: TGTGCCAGCATAAGGGACAAGCATGAAAAACTGTTTTTT.

In its sample, this clone was seen once. The chain has TRBV3-1 (or the pseudogene TRBV3-2) and TRBJ2-7, with unresolved D. In germline, CDR1 is LGHDT, CDR2 YNNKEL (reference sequence). V dropped 0 bases and J dropped 7 bases, with 16 bases sitting between them. This CDR3 is built from 15 residues. CDR3 sequence: CASSQEGTTPREQYF. CDR3 bases: TGTGCCAGCAGCCAAGAGGGAACTACCCCGCGGGAGCAGTACTTC.

As concerns this clone: A junction end diverges from the germline sequence, so it may reflect a read error. V gene TRBV15 combines with J gene TRBJ1-3; 7 nucleotides match TRBD1. CDR3 size: 12 residues. Germline CDR1 and CDR2: LNHNV and YYDKDF (reference sequence). CDR3 DNA: TGTGCCACCAGCCCTAAGGGAGACAGGGTCCGGTTT. It is translated as CATSPKGDRVRF.

This clone was found a few times. The V and J genes are TRBV18 and TRBJ1-6; D gene ambiguous. The CDR3 runs to 12 residues. In germline, CDR1 is KGHSH, CDR2 LQKENI. V lost 3 bases to trimming and J lost 10 bases, with 7 bases between them. CDR3 nucleotides: TGTGCCAGCTCACCTGACGAGTCACCCCTCCACTTT. It specifies CASSPDESPLHF.

This clone occurred once. The chain uses TRBV5-1 and TRBJ2-2; no reliable D call. The CDR3 length is 14 residues. Germline values: CDR1 SGHRS, CDR2 YFSETQ. V was trimmed by 0 bases and J by 3 bases, leaving 6 bases between them. CDR3 sequence reads: CASSLDGHTGELFF. Here the CDR3 DNA reads TGCGCCAGCAGCTTGGACGGTCACACCGGGGAGCTGTTTTTT.

J is TRBJ1-5 and V is TRBV7-3, with TRBD1 matching over 11 bases. The CDR3 length is 21 residues. Germline CDR1 and CDR2: SGHTA and FQGTGA. Trimming at V came to 2 bases and at J to 1 base, leaving 16 bases not matched to a gene. CDR3 nucleotides: TGTGCCAGCAGCTTAGGTGTGGGTGTGGGACAGGGGGAAGAGAGCAATCAGCCCCAGCATTTT. Its translation is CASSLGVGVGQGEESNQPQHF.

The chain employs TRBV5-6 and TRBJ1-4; D is unresolved. This CDR3 has 13 amino acids. Germline V CDR1 and CDR2: SGHDT, YYEEEE. Trimming took off 1 base at V and 8 bases at J, with 9 bases between the two ends. The CDR3 loop reads CASSLRVGEKLFF. The CDR3 DNA follows: TGTGCCAGCAGCTTGAGAGTGGGCGAAAAACTGTTTTTT.

As concerns this clone: One junction end does not reproduce the germline sequence, and a read error may be involved. Here the CDR3 DNA reads TGTGCCAGCAGTCTATCTCTCCTAGCGGGAGGGGCAAAGGGCTCCTACAATGAGCAGTTCTTC. It yields the protein CASSLSLLAGGAKGSYNEQFF. This chain uses TRBV27 with TRBJ2-1, with 12 bases aligning to TRBD2. This CDR3 is 21 amino acids long. Germline V gives CDR1 MNHEY, CDR2 SMNVEV (reference sequence).

The gene calls are TRBV12-5 and TRBJ2-1; D is ambiguous. Trimming removed 1 base at V and 14 bases at J, with 12 bases between. CDR3 length equals 12 residues. Germline values: CDR1 LGHNT, CDR2 FRNRAP. CDR3 sequence: CASGLGAGPKFF. For the CDR3, the DNA is TGTGCTAGTGGTTTGGGGGCCGGGCCCAAGTTCTTC.

This chain connects TRBV28 to TRBJ2-7; 7 bases are shared with TRBD1. This CDR3 comprises 16 residues. Germline CDR1 is MDHEN and CDR2 is SYDVKM. V lost 6 bases, J lost 6 bases, and 17 bases stayed unmatched. The CDR3 DNA sequence: TGTGCCAGCAGGAGAACAGGGGCCCGAGGTTTCGGCGAGCAGTACTTC. Its translation: CASRRTGARGFGEQYF.

This chain links TRBV6-1 with TRBJ2-2; 11 bases fit TRBD2. Germline V gene lookup returns CDR1 MNHNS and CDR2 SASEGT. V shed 0 bases and J 4 bases; nucleotides not matched to a gene: 7. The CDR3 sequence is 18 residues long. The CDR3 loop reads CASSEAPTSGSLTGELFF. As DNA, the CDR3 is TGTGCCAGCAGTGAAGCGCCTACTAGCGGGAGTCTCACCGGGGAGCTGTTTTTT.

This sequence joins TRBV28 and TRBJ2-6, with D unclear. This CDR3 is 16 amino acids long. Trimming shortened V by 5 bases and J by 2 bases, and 13 bases separated the two germline ends. CDR1 is MDHEN and CDR2 is SYDVKM in the germline V gene. CDR3 amino acids: CASSPDWAPGANVLTF. As DNA, the CDR3 is TGTGCCAGCAGTCCAGACTGGGCCCCTGGGGCCAACGTCCTGACTTTC.

The rearrangement joins TRBV6-1 to TRBJ1-1; possibly TRBD1 for D (6 bases). The length of the CDR3 is 13 residues. CDR1 MNHNS and CDR2 SASEGT come from the germline V gene. V dropped 0 bases and J dropped 7 bases, with 9 bases sitting between them. CDR3 bases: TGTGCCAGCAGTGAAGCAGGGGGACTTGAAGCTTTCTTT. Its protein product is CASSEAGGLEAFF.

The rearrangement joins TRBV11-2 to TRBJ2-7; D not resolved. V lost 3 bases to trimming and J lost 3 bases, with 21 bases between them. The CDR3 has 17 residues. Germline loops: CDR1 SGHAT, CDR2 FQNNGV. The CDR3 reads CASSLVCSFDTLYEQYF. The CDR3, as DNA: TGTGCCAGCAGCTTGGTCTGCTCCTTCGACACGCTCTACGAGCAGTACTTC.

The DNA of the CDR3 is TGTGCCAGCAGCTTAGAAACCGGTCGGAGGGAGCAGTACTTC. This codes for CASSLETGRREQYF. This rearrangement joins TRBV7-2 to TRBJ2-7; the D gene is possibly TRBD2 (5 bases). Germline V lookup: CDR1 SGHTA, CDR2 FQGNSA. Trimming pared 1 base from V and 7 bases from J, leaving 14 bases between. The CDR3 totals 14 residues.

The rearrangement uses TRBV7-3 and TRBJ2-1, with D hard to call. The germline CDR1 and CDR2 sequences are SGHTA and FQGTGA. Trimming took off 5 bases at V and 3 bases at J, with 2 bases between the two ends. This CDR3 region has 11 residues. CDR3 region: CASSNYNEQFF. CDR3 nucleotides: TGTGCCAGCAGCAACTACAATGAGCAGTTCTTC.

The J gene is TRBJ1-1, the V gene TRBV9; 7 bases align to TRBD1. Germline V gene lookup returns CDR1 SGDLS and CDR2 YYNGEE. The length of the CDR3 is 14 residues. The J segment lost 4 bases and the V segment lost 4 bases, leaving 7 bases of the junction unmatched. CDR3 protein: CASSPRQGGTEAFF. The CDR3 DNA follows: TGTGCCAGCAGCCCCCGACAGGGAGGCACTGAAGCTTTCTTT. The variable domain in full, completed from reference TRBV9 and TRBJ1-1, reads DSGVTQTPKHLITATGQRVTLRCSPRSGDLSVYWYQQSLDQGLQFLIQYYNGEERAKGNILERFSAQQFPDLHSELNLSSLELGDSALYFCASSPRQGGTEAFFGQGTRLTVV.

V usage is TRBV18 and J usage is TRBJ2-2; D is undetermined. Trimming shortened V by 6 bases and J by 4 bases, and 18 bases separated the two germline ends. Germline CDR1 KGHSH, CDR2 LQKENI. The CDR3 contains 16 residues. DNA of the CDR3: TGTGCCAGCTCGCAACTGAGCAGGATGGGCACCGGGGAGCTGTTTTTT. It codes for CASSQLSRMGTGELFF.

As to this clone: Other DNA sequences in this sample translate to the same CDR3. V and J are TRBV2 and TRBJ2-2; 11 nucleotides line up with TRBD2. V was pared by 7 bases and J by 7 bases, with 5 bases of the junction left unmatched. Per the germline V gene, CDR1 is SNHLY and CDR2 is FYNNEI. CDR3 size: 14 residues. The CDR3 DNA sequence: TGTGCCAGCATTAGCGGGAGGGGTGGCGGGGAGCTGTTTTTT. Translated, it gives CASISGRGGGELFF.

About this clone: The junction differs from germline at one of its ends, possibly a read error. The chain is built from TRBV6-5 and TRBJ2-7; the D gene is possibly TRBD1 (5 bases). In germline, CDR1 is MNHEY, CDR2 SVGAGI. This CDR3 spans 15 amino acids. CDR3 DNA sequence: TGTGTCAGCAGTTACTCAGGAAGACAGACCTACGAGCAGTACTTC. Translated, it gives CVSSYSGRQTYEQYF.

The chain joins TRBV30 to TRBJ2-6; 8 bases agree with TRBD1. The V segment lost 5 bases and the J segment 4 bases; nucleotides outside the gene matches: 10. The CDR3 contains 16 residues. Germline V gives CDR1 GTSNPN, CDR2 SVGIG (reference sequence). CDR3 nucleotide sequence: TGTGCCTGGGCAAAGCAGGGGGCGCCGGGGGCCAACGTCCTGACTTTC. Translated: CAWAKQGAPGANVLTF.

The genes are TRBV21-1 and TRBJ2-7. TRBV21-1 is listed as a pseudogene. The CDR3 is made up of 17 amino acids. The CDR3 DNA sequence: TGTGCCAGCAGCAAAGGAGCTTTGGTCGGCAAAACCTACGAGCAGTACTTC. Protein: CASSKGALVGKTYEQYF.

This sequence joins TRBV2 and TRBJ1-4; D is possibly TRBD1 (5 bases). Germline V gives CDR1 SNHLY, CDR2 FYNNEI. Trimming removed 5 bases at V and 7 bases at J, with 8 bases between. The CDR3 consists of 12 residues. The CDR3 DNA reads as TGTGCCAGCAGTCAGGGTGGTGAAAAACTGTTTTTT. It is translated as CASSQGGEKLFF. The full variable domain, with the rest looked up from reference TRBV2 and TRBJ1-4, is EPEVTQTPSHQVTQMGQEVILRCVPISNHLYFYWYRQILGQKVEFLVSFYNNEISEKSEIFDDQFSVERPDGSNFTLKIRSTKLEDSAMYFCASSQGGEKLFFGSGTQLSVL.

CDR3 in amino acids: CASSQTGTYGYTF. The DNA of the CDR3 is TGTGCCAGCAGCCAAACAGGGACCTATGGCTACACCTTC. The rearrangement uses TRBV6-5 and TRBJ1-2, with TRBD1 as a possible D gene (6 bases). The CDR3 sequence is 13 residues long. Germline V gene data show CDR1 as MNHEY and CDR2 as SVGAGI. Trimming took off 6 bases at V and 4 bases at J, with 12 bases between the two ends.

This clone has just one count. The rearrangement links TRBV5-1 to TRBJ1-1, with 7 positions matching TRBD1. V shed 3 bases and J 0 bases; nucleotides not matched to a gene: 8. Germline CDR1 is SGHRS and CDR2 is YFSETQ. The CDR3 contains 16 residues. Written as DNA, the CDR3 is TGCGCCAGCAGCTCACAGGGGACCGACCTGAACACTGAAGCTTTCTTT. Residues: CASSSQGTDLNTEAFF.

This chain connects TRBV5-1 to TRBJ2-6; TRBD1 aligns across 7 bases. CDR1 and CDR2 from the germline V gene are SGHRS and YFSETQ. After removal of 0 bases from V and 0 bases from J, the junction contained 3 bases not matched to a gene. The CDR3 consists of 17 residues. As DNA, the CDR3 is TGCGCCAGCAGCTTGGGAGGGGGCTTCTCTGGGGCCAACGTCCTGACTTTC. Protein product: CASSLGGGFSGANVLTF.

This chain links TRBV19 with TRBJ1-1; 7 bases are shared with TRBD1. This CDR3 is 14 amino acids long. Germline V gene data show CDR1 as LNHDA and CDR2 as SQIVND (reference sequence). The trim removed 3 bases at V and 2 bases at J, leaving 3 bases unmatched. The CDR3 nucleotides read TGTGCCAGTAGTATCGGGACAGCTAACACTGAAGCTTTCTTT. Residues: CASSIGTANTEAFF.

Written as DNA, the CDR3 is TGTGCCAGCAGCCGGGGGGGCAGGGCTGAAAAACTGTTTTTT. Translated: CASSRGGRAEKLFF. The chain recombines TRBV14 with TRBJ1-4; possibly TRBD1 for D (6 bases). This CDR3 has 14 residues. Germline V gives CDR1 SGHDN, CDR2 FVKESK. Trimming took 4 bases from V and 7 from J, leaving 13 bases between them.

This rearrangement joins TRBV7-2 to TRBJ1-4, with no clear D. From germline, CDR1 is SGHTA and CDR2 FQGNSA. The CDR3 loop spans 18 amino acids. V was pared by 2 bases and J by 4 bases, with 20 bases between. The CDR3 region has the DNA TGTGCCAGCAGCTTAACCCTCCGGATGCACCGCCTTAATGAAAAACTGTTTTTT. It translates to CASSLTLRMHRLNEKLFF.